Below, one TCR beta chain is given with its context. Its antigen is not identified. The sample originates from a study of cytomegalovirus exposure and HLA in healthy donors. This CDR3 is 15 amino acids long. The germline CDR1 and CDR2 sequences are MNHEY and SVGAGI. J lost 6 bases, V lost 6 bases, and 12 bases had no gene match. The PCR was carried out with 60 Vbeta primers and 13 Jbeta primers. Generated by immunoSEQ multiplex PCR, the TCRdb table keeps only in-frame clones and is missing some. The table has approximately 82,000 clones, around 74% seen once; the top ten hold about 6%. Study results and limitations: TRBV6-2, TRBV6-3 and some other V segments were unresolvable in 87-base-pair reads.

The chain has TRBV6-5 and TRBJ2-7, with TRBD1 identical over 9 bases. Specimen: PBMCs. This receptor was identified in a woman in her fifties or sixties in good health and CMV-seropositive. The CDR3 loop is CASRQTGTGSSEQYF. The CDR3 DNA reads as TGTGCCAGCAGACAAACCGGGACAGGGAGTTCCGAGCAGTACTTC.